The 25 T cell receptor beta chains below all came from one sample that was sequenced in a study of T cells in Graves' hyperthyroidism and ophthalmopathy. From RNA transcripts, TCR beta CDR3 regions were amplified. With the HTBI primer set, the TCR CDR3 went through a first round of RT-PCR. TCRdb passed the multiplex PCR reads through MiXCR, listing each CDR3 protein once. The data show approximately 530,000 distinct CDR3 sequences, 15% to 20% seen once. The sequenced material came from blood. Receptor source: a middle-aged man with Graves' ophthalmopathy.

The V and J genes are TRBV6-5 and TRBJ2-2, with D hard to call. Looked up from germline, CDR1 is MNHEY and CDR2 is SVGAGI. Trimming stripped 0 bases from V and 7 bases from J, with 6 bases between. This CDR3 has 13 residues. In DNA, the CDR3 is TGTGCCAGCAGTTACTCCTCAGGCGGGGAGCTGTTTTTT. Translated, it gives CASSYSSGGELFF.

This clonotype was picked up a small number of times. V usage is TRBV30 and J usage is TRBJ2-7, with 8 bases aligning to TRBD2. The CDR3 contains 14 residues. J gave up 7 bases and V 2 bases, and 10 bases lay outside the gene matches. From germline, CDR1 is GTSNPN and CDR2 SVGIG (reference sequence). The CDR3 sequence: CAWSSGTREWEQYF. CDR3 in DNA: TGTGCCTGGAGTAGTGGGACTAGGGAGTGGGAGCAGTACTTC.

This clonotype came up a few times. The genes are TRBV2 and TRBJ1-4; D is unclear. The CDR3 spans 13 residues. The germline V gene encodes CDR1 SNHLY and CDR2 FYNNEI. The ends were cut back, 8 bases at V and 10 bases at J, with 17 bases in the middle. CDR3 nucleotides: TGTGCCAGCGGTAGTCAGGAGGCTGGAAAACTGTTTTTT. This gives the protein CASGSQEAGKLFF.

This clonotype came up many times. J is TRBJ2-3 and V is TRBV20-1; 10 bases are a match to TRBD2. The CDR3 is 14 residues long. Germline V gene data show CDR1 as DFQATT and CDR2 as SNEGSKA (reference sequence). The V segment lost 6 bases and the J segment 2 bases; nucleotides outside the gene matches: 5. Written as DNA, the CDR3 is TGCAGTGCCACCACTAGCGGGGCCACAGATACGCAGTATTTT. It codes for CSATTSGATDTQYF.

The rearrangement joins TRBV10-3 to TRBJ2-1; 10 bases fit TRBD2. CDR3 length: 14 residues. CDR1 and CDR2 from the germline V gene are ENHRY and SYGVKD. With 7 bases clipped from V and 9 bases from J, the junction kept 9 bases outside the gene matches. CDR3 loop: CAITPGTSASEQFF. The CDR3 DNA follows: TGTGCCATCACTCCCGGGACTAGCGCGAGTGAGCAGTTCTTC.

V usage is TRBV29-1 and J usage is TRBJ2-2; no clear D gene. The CDR3 extends over 12 amino acids. V lost 2 bases and J 5 bases, leaving 6 bases between the germline ends. Germline V gene lookup returns CDR1 SQVTM and CDR2 ANQGSEA. The CDR3: CSVEMNTGELFF. CDR3 coding DNA: TGCAGCGTTGAAATGAATACCGGGGAGCTGTTTTTT.

This clonotype has more than one count but fewer than ten. The V call is TRBV7-8, the J call TRBJ2-7; possible D gene TRBD2, 6 bases. CDR1 is SGHVS, CDR2 FQNEAQ, per germline. V lost 1 base and J lost 2, with 12 bases in between. This CDR3 spans 15 amino acids. This CDR3 is CASSLEGSGTYEQYF. Here the CDR3 DNA reads TGTGCCAGCAGCTTAGAGGGTAGCGGAACCTACGAGCAGTACTTC.

This clonotype was seen more than once but under ten times. The CDR3 spells CASSLGTGLTETQYF. The CDR3 bases are TGTGCCAGCAGCCTAGGGACCGGACTAACAGAGACCCAGTACTTC. The V and J genes are TRBV4-2 and TRBJ2-5; D possibly corresponds to TRBD2 (6 bases). This CDR3 comprises 15 residues. Germline CDR1 LGHNA, CDR2 YNFKEQ. Trimming removed 4 bases at V and 4 bases at J, with 16 bases between.

The chain recombines TRBV13 with TRBJ1-1, with a possible D match to TRBD1 (5 bases). The CDR3 runs to 15 residues. V lost 8 bases and J lost 3, with 19 bases in between. The germline CDR1 and CDR2 sequences are PRHDT and FYEKMQ (reference sequence). The CDR3 bases are TGTGCCAGCGCCCCACACAGGTGGGGGGACACTGAAGCTTTCTTT. Translating gives CASAPHRWGDTEAFF.

This clonotype has only a few counts. The V gene is TRBV7-9, the J gene TRBJ2-4; D is possibly TRBD1 (6 bases). With 11 bases removed from V and 5 bases from J, the gap between germline ends came to 22 bases. The CDR3 length is 15 residues. Germline V gene data show CDR1 as SEHNR and CDR2 as FQNEAQ (reference sequence). In DNA form, the CDR3 reads TGTGCCGGTAGCAATCTTTTGACAGGCGAAAACATTCAGTACTTC. Translated: CAGSNLLTGENIQYF.

This clonotype was counted ten times or more. The V call is TRBV7-2, the J call TRBJ2-3; D is undetermined. The CDR3 is made up of 15 amino acids. Germline values: CDR1 SGHTA, CDR2 FQGNSA. V gave up 1 base and J gave up 1 base, with 9 bases separating them. Here the CDR3 reads CASSLGPHRTDTQYF. The CDR3 DNA sequence: TGTGCCAGCAGCTTAGGACCCCACCGCACAGATACGCAGTATTTT. The full variable domain, completed using reference TRBV7-2 and TRBJ2-3, is GAGVSQSPSNKVTEKGKDVELRCDPISGHTALYWYRQSLGQGLEFLIYFQGNSAPDKSGLPSDRFSAERTGGSVSTLTIQRTQQEDSAVYLCASSLGPHRTDTQYFGPGTRLTVL.

This clonotype was seen many times. This chain links TRBV15 with TRBJ2-7; TRBD1 matches at 8 bases. The CDR3 has 14 amino acids. The trim removed 4 bases at V and 1 base at J, leaving 3 bases unmatched. The germline V gene encodes CDR1 LNHNV and CDR2 YYDKDF (reference sequence). The CDR3 protein is CATSTDRGSYEQYF. The CDR3 DNA reads TGTGCCACCAGCACCGACAGGGGATCCTACGAGCAGTACTTC.

This clonotype showed up just a few times. This chain links TRBV5-1 with TRBJ2-5; 7 bases agree with TRBD1. The trim removed 4 bases at V and 5 bases at J, leaving 11 bases unmatched. The CDR3 loop spans 15 amino acids. CDR1 SGHRS and CDR2 YFSETQ come from the germline V gene. The CDR3 loop reads CASSRTGAAGETQYF. In nucleotides, the CDR3 is TGCGCCAGCAGCCGAACAGGGGCCGCCGGGGAGACCCAGTACTTC.

The CDR3 reads CSVGQGAPQETQYF. DNA of the CDR3: TGCAGCGTTGGGCAGGGGGCTCCCCAAGAGACCCAGTACTTC. This chain links TRBV29-1 with TRBJ2-5; 8 bases match TRBD1. Germline V gives CDR1 SQVTM, CDR2 ANQGSEA. J gave up 1 base and V 4 bases, and 5 bases lay outside the gene matches. There are 14 residues in the CDR3.

This clonotype was counted many times. The V call is TRBV11-2, the J call TRBJ2-6; D may match TRBD1 or TRBD2 (7 bases each). The CDR3 consists of 16 residues. The ends were cut back, 2 bases at V and 1 base at J, with 9 bases in the middle. The germline CDR1 and CDR2 sequences are SGHAT and FQNNGV. CDR3 DNA: TGTGCCAGCAGCTTACAGGGGGGGTCTGGGGCCAACGTCCTGACTTTC. Protein product: CASSLQGGSGANVLTF. The complete variable domain, with remaining parts taken from reference TRBV11-2 and TRBJ2-6, reads EAGVAQSPRYKIIEKRQSVAFWCNPISGHATLYWYQQILGQGPKLLIQFQNNGVVDDSQLPKDRFSAERLKGVDSTLKIQPAKLEDSAVYLCASSLQGGSGANVLTFGAGSRLTVL.

This clonotype was counted a few times. The rearrangement links TRBV30 to TRBJ2-4; 8 bases are shared with TRBD2. The CDR3 is 14 residues long. From germline, CDR1 is GTSNPN and CDR2 SVGIG (reference sequence). J lost 0 bases, V lost 7 bases, and 5 bases had no gene match. CDR3 region: CAFSSGLAKNIQYF. The DNA of the CDR3 is TGTGCCTTCTCTAGCGGGTTAGCCAAAAACATTCAGTACTTC.

This clonotype was recorded a few times. The chain employs TRBV7-3 and TRBJ2-1, with TRBD2 matching over 12 bases. CDR3 length equals 15 residues. The germline gives CDR1 SGHTA, CDR2 FQGTGA. With 2 bases clipped from V and 9 bases from J, the junction kept 5 bases outside the gene matches. The CDR3 here is CASSLGTSGFGEQFF. CDR3 sequence (DNA): TGTGCCAGCAGCTTAGGGACTAGCGGGTTTGGTGAGCAGTTCTTC.

This clonotype was seen at least ten times. The chain uses TRBV7-4 and TRBJ1-2, with a possible D match to TRBD1 (5 bases). Trimming stripped 4 bases from V and 1 base from J, with 13 bases between. From germline, CDR1 is SGHVT and CDR2 SQSDAQ. This CDR3 has 15 residues. CDR3 sequence reads: CASSSTIRDNYGYTF. As DNA, the CDR3 is TGTGCCAGCAGCTCAACGATCAGGGATAACTATGGCTACACCTTC.

The V call is TRBV4-2, the J call TRBJ1-2; D possibly corresponds to TRBD1 (6 bases). V lost 4 bases and J 2 bases, leaving 23 bases between the germline ends. The CDR3 loop spans 18 amino acids. CDR1 and CDR2 (germline): LGHNA, YNFKEQ. The CDR3 nucleotides are TGTGCCAGCAGCCTCCTGGGGGTCCAGGGGCCAGAGAACTATGGCTACACCTTC. Its protein product is CASSLLGVQGPENYGYTF.

The chain combines TRBV27 with TRBJ1-2; perhaps TRBD1 as D (5 bases). The germline CDR1 and CDR2 sequences are MNHEY and SMNVEV (reference sequence). The germline V and J ends were trimmed by 5 bases and 4 bases, with 11 bases remaining between them. This CDR3 has 13 amino acids. For the CDR3, the DNA is TGTGCCAGCAGTCTCTCCGACAGCTATGGCTACACCTTC. It codes for CASSLSDSYGYTF.

Remarks on this clonotype: One base away lies a much larger clone, so this may be a sequencing read error. The chain recombines TRBV5-1 with TRBJ1-2; a possible D gene is TRBD1 (5 bases). Trimming took 0 bases from V and 5 from J, leaving 11 bases between them. The CDR3 consists of 14 residues. Germline V gene data show CDR1 as SGHRS and CDR2 as YFSETQ. Written as DNA, the CDR3 is TGCGCCAGCAGCTTGGAGACAGACCGATATGGCTACACCTTC. Encoded protein: CASSLETDRYGYTF.

The sample holds many counts of this clonotype. The chain couples TRBV5-4 to TRBJ2-5, with D perhaps matching TRBD1 or TRBD2 (5 bases each). CDR3 length: 14 amino acids. Trimming pared 0 bases from V and 2 bases from J, leaving 8 bases between. CDR1 and CDR2 (germline): SGHNT, YYREEE (reference sequence). Here the CDR3 DNA reads TGTGCCAGCAGCTTGGGAGGGGAACAAGAGACCCAGTACTTC. The encoded protein is CASSLGGEQETQYF.

The chain joins TRBV12-3 or TRBV12-4 to TRBJ1-5; D not resolved. The CDR3 covers 15 residues. V dropped 7 bases and J dropped 5 bases, with 18 bases sitting between them. The CDR3 reads CASKGTGGGDQPQHF. The CDR3 region has the DNA TGTGCCAGCAAGGGTACCGGCGGTGGCGATCAGCCCCAGCATTTT.

This chain uses TRBV29-1 with TRBJ2-7; 8 bases agree with TRBD1. This CDR3 comprises 11 residues. Per the germline V gene, CDR1 is SQVTM and CDR2 is ANQGSEA. J lost 2 bases, V lost 6 bases, and 0 bases had no gene match. Written as DNA, the CDR3 is TGCAGCGTGGGACAGGCCTACGAGCAGTACTTC. It is translated as CSVGQAYEQYF.

In its sample, this clonotype was seen many times. The V gene is TRBV5-1, the J gene TRBJ2-7, with 9 bases aligning to TRBD1. The germline CDR1 and CDR2 sequences are SGHRS and YFSETQ. With 5 bases clipped from V and 1 base from J, the junction kept 7 bases outside the gene matches. The CDR3 has 15 residues. This CDR3 reads CASRSQGAASYEQYF. CDR3 sequence (DNA): TGCGCCAGCAGATCACAGGGGGCCGCTTCCTACGAGCAGTACTTC.